This record covers a single T cell receptor (beta chain). The data were taken from a study of blood T cell repertoires in COVID-19. The repertoire was sequenced with immunoSEQ multiplex PCR; TCRdb's copy has only in-frame clones and lacks some. The table has about 440,000 clones, more than 85% seen once. Germline lookup yields CDR1 LGHNT and CDR2 FRNRAP. This CDR3 contains 20 residues. Unmatched junction bases numbered 14, after V lost 0 bases and J lost 0 bases. Sequencing was performed on peripheral blood. The rearrangement links TRBV12-5 to TRBJ1-5; 7 bases agree with TRBD1. The receptor's source is a woman in her 30s with acute or convalescent COVID-19. CDR3 coding DNA: TGTGCTAGTGGTTTGGTGTGGTGGCAGGGGGAAAAATATAGCAATCAGCCCCAGCATTTT. It specifies CASGLVWWQGEKYSNQPQHF. The full variable domain, its missing parts supplied by reference TRBV12-5 and TRBJ1-5, is DARVTQTPRHKVTEMGQEVTMRCQPILGHNTVFWYRQTMMQGLELLAYFRNRAPLDDSGMPKDRFSAEMPDATLATLKIQPSEPRDSAVYFCASGLVWWQGEKYSNQPQHFGDGTRLSIL.